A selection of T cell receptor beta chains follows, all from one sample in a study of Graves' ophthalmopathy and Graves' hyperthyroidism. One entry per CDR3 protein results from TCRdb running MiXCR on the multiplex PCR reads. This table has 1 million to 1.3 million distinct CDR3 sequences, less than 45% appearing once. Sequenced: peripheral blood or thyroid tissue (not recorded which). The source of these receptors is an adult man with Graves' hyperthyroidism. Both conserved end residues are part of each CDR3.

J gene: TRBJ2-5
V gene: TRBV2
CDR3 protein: CASRDTSGGLARGTQYF

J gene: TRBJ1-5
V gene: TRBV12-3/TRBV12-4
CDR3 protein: CASSPPAREAQHF

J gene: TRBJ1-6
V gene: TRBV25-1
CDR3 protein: CASRQGGSDSPLHF

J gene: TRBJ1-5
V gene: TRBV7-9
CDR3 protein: CASSLSEGYSNQPQHF

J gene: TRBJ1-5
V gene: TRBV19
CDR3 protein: CASSILDNQPQHF

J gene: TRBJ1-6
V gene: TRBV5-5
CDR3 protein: CASSLEDQGNSPLHF

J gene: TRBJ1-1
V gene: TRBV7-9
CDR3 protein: CASRRTELIGAFF

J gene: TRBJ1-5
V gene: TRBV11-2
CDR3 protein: CASSTTRQPQHF

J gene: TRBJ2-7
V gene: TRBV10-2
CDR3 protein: CASSARSGLAGQAYEQYF

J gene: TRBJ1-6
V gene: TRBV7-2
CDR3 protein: CASSSSGGINSPLHF

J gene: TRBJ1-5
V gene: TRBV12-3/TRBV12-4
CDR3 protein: CASSLRGAGTQHF

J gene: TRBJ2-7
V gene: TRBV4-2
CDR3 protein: CASSQDGNADYEQYF

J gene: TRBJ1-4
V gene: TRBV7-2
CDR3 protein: CASSAGSRNTEKLFF

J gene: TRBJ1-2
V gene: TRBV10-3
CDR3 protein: CASRVQEASSSDYTF

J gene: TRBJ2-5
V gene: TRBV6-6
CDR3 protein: CATRPGSSGDGYF

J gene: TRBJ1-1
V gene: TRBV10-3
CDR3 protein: CASEGAGQGTEAFF

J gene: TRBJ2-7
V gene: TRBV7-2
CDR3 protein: CASSLARPGSSEQYF

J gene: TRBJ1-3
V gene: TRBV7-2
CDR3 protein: CASRFRGGGGNTIYF

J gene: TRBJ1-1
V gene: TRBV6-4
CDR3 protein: CASSDSTGGMAEAFF

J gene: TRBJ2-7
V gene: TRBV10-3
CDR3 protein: CAISYDRPEGYEQYF

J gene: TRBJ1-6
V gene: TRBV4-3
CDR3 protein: CASSQEPRSPLHF

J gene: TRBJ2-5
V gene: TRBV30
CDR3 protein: CAWREAAQETQYF

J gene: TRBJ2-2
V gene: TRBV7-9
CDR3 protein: CARGTGGNRELFF

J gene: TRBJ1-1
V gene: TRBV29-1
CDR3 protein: CSVEDLFKNTEAFF

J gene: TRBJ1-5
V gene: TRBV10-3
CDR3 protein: CASSLGGGRQPQHF

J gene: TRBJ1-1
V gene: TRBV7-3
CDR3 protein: CASSLRPRTGGGFGEAFF

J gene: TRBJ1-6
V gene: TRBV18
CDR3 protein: CASSPTTGGGGSPLHF

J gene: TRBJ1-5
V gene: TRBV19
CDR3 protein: CASSRRDRNQPQHF

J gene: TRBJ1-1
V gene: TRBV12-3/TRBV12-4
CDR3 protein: CASAEHRVVRTEAFF

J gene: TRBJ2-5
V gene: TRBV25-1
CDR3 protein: CASSAGPGAQYF

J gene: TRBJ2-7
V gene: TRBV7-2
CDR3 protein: CASSTGQGVWEQYF

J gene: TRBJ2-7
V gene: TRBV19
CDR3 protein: CASSFRGRHEQYF

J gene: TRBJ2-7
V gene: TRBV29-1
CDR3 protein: CSLGPQVPYEQYF

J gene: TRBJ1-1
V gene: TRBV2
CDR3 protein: CASSPDPRSAFF

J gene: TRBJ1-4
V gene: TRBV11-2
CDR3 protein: CASSLDGRPNEKLFF

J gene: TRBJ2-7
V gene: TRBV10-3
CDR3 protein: CAISEGTAPYEQYF

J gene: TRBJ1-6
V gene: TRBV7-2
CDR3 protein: CASSLLLSSYNSPLHF

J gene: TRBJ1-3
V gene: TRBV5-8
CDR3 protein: CASSLGQAARNTIYF

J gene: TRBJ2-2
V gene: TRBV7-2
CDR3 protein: CASSNKGGNTGELFF

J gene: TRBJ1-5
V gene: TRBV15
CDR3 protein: CATSRAETRNQPQHF